This T cell receptor beta chain comes out of a study of blood T cell repertoires in COVID-19. Study at large: The United States, Italy and Spain provided the acute and convalescent COVID-19 samples.

This CDR3 contains 13 residues. The germline V gene encodes CDR1 MNHEY and CDR2 SVGEGT. Trimming left V 0 bases short and J 4 bases short, with 7 bases between. Original processing methods: Scientists estimated how many nucleated cells there were by amplifying reference gene primers. Sequencing used immunoSEQ multiplex PCR; TCRdb keeps in-frame clones, though not all of them. From that table come the V and J calls and clone size; the DNA was used to work out D and trimming. This sample has tens of thousands of clones, with around four fifths found just once. Sequenced sample: peripheral blood. This sequence was found in a human donor in a cohort sampled during active COVID-19. V is TRBV6-2 or TRBV6-3 and J is TRBJ2-7; D is perhaps TRBD1 (6 bases). CDR3 bases: TGTGCCAGCAGTTACTCAGGGACATACGAGCAGTACTTC. This translates into CASSYSGTYEQYF.